This T cell receptor (beta chain) was identified in a study of cytomegalovirus exposure and HLA in healthy donors. Findings and limits, study-wide: No immune exposure information besides CMV serostatus was available. In a later analysis, HLA-C alleles had the fewest associated TCRs, DRB1 alleles the most. It was assumed in the presence/absence analyses that sequencing depth was roughly uniform across donors. Most TCR sequences proved rare, with some public TCRs found in many donors.

Vbeta (60) and Jbeta (13) primers were used in the PCR. Sequencing used immunoSEQ multiplex PCR; TCRdb keeps in-frame clones, though not all of them. The table records around 110,000 clones, approximately 85% of them present only once. V shed 5 bases and J shed 5 bases, with 10 bases lying between them. The CDR3 totals 12 residues. The germline V gene encodes CDR1 LNHDA and CDR2 SQIVND (reference sequence). To note about this clone: As yet, its antigen is unknown.

The sequencing input was PBMCs. The sequence derives from a man in his fifties in good health and CMV-seronegative. V usage is TRBV19 and J usage is TRBJ2-7; TRBD2 might be the D (6 bases). The CDR3 region has the DNA TGTGCCAGTAGTGAACCGGGAGACGAGCAGTACTTC. Amino acids: CASSEPGDEQYF.